This is a list of T cell receptor beta chains from one sample in a study of early T cells in non-severe SARS-CoV-2 infection. From the 5' RACE reads, TCRdb called clonotypes with MiXCR, one entry per CDR3 protein. The table has some 32,000 distinct CDR3 sequences, around 6% seen once. The sample was whole blood. These receptor sequences come from an adult who was a healthcare worker with PCR-confirmed SARS-CoV-2 infection or an uninfected control (not recorded which). The CDR3 runs from the conserved cysteine through the conserved F or W. D genes are given only for firm matches. Where a row states a size, it is once, few, many or the class of an expanded clone; other rows omit it.

V	size	D	J	CDR3	DNA
TRBV10-2	NA	TRBD2	TRBJ2-7	CASSLAGGSYEQYF	TGCGCCAGCAGTCTAGCGGGGGGCTCCTACGAGCAGTACTTC
TRBV5-1	NA	NA	TRBJ2-3	CASSPRDVTTDTQYF	TGCGCCAGCAGCCCGCGGGACGTAACCACAGATACGCAGTATTTT
TRBV20-1	many	NA	TRBJ1-5	CSAVRFEQGDGQPQHF	TGCAGTGCTGTTCGCTTTGAGCAGGGCGACGGTCAGCCCCAGCATTTT
TRBV7-3	medium-sized	NA	TRBJ2-5	CASSPSLQETQYF	TGTGCCAGCAGCCCTTCCCTCCAAGAGACCCAGTACTTC
TRBV30	many	NA	TRBJ1-4	CAWSVGGPGREKLFF	TGTGCCTGGAGTGTAGGGGGACCGGGAAGAGAAAAACTGTTTTTT
TRBV4-2	NA	NA	TRBJ1-1	CASTKANLRGTEAFF	TGTGCCAGCACCAAAGCCAATTTAAGGGGCACTGAAGCTTTCTTT
TRBV5-1	many	TRBD2	TRBJ2-7	CASSLAEREHNYEQYF	TGCGCCAGCAGCTTGGCGGAGCGGGAGCACAACTACGAGCAGTACTTC
TRBV5-7	medium-sized	TRBD1	TRBJ2-1	CASSFDRGNEQFF	TGTGCCAGCAGCTTTGACAGGGGCAATGAGCAGTTCTTC
TRBV27	large	TRBD1	TRBJ2-1	CASSTGGGIAGQFF	TGTGCCAGCTCGACAGGGGGCGGGATCGCGGGGCAGTTCTTC
TRBV25-1	NA	TRBD1	TRBJ1-6	CASSDTQTGGSYNSPLHF	TGTGCCAGCAGTGACACCCAGACAGGGGGCTCCTATAATTCACCCCTCCACTTT
TRBV6-1	many	NA	TRBJ2-1	CASSESSYEQFF	TGTGCCAGCAGTGAATCTAGTTATGAGCAGTTCTTC
TRBV2	many	NA	TRBJ2-1	CASIRTLGHGNEQFF	TGTGCCAGCATACGAACTCTTGGACACGGCAATGAGCAGTTCTTC
TRBV12-3/TRBV12-4	many	TRBD2	TRBJ2-3	CASSLGLAGSTDTQYF	TGTGCCAGCAGTTTAGGCCTAGCGGGGAGCACAGATACGCAGTATTTT
TRBV7-9	medium-sized	TRBD2	TRBJ2-7	CASSPGSGRSYEQYF	TGTGCCAGCAGCCCCGGAAGCGGGAGGTCCTACGAGCAGTACTTC
TRBV28	few	NA	TRBJ2-1	CASSLPPPHEQFF	TGTGCCAGCAGTTTACCCCCCCCGCATGAGCAGTTCTTC
TRBV10-1	few	TRBD2	TRBJ2-7	CASSESEAGGYQF	TGCGCCAGCAGTGAGTCCGAAGCGGGAGGTTATCAGTTC
TRBV5-1	many	TRBD1	TRBJ2-1	CASSLVGTGRSSYNEQFF	TGCGCCAGCAGCTTGGTGGGGACAGGGCGTAGCTCCTACAATGAGCAGTTCTTC
TRBV20-1	many	NA	TRBJ1-2	CSARDLVETNYGYTF	TGCAGTGCTAGAGATCTTGTAGAAACGAACTATGGCTACACCTTC
TRBV5-1	few	NA	TRBJ2-2	CASSSGQRLELFF	TGCGCCAGCAGCTCCGGACAGCGCTTGGAGCTGTTTTTT
TRBV30	few	TRBD2	TRBJ2-7	CAWEELAGSYEQYF	TGTGCCTGGGAGGAGCTAGCGGGCTCCTACGAGCAGTACTTC
TRBV7-3	NA	NA	TRBJ2-2	CASSLLANTGELFF	TGTGCCAGCAGCTTATTAGCGAATACCGGGGAGCTGTTTTTT
TRBV10-1	many	NA	TRBJ2-1	CASSDVGVSYNEQFF	TGCGCCAGCAGTGATGTGGGAGTCTCCTACAATGAGCAGTTCTTC
TRBV7-9	many	NA	TRBJ1-6	CASSSRGGTHNSPLHF	TGTGCCAGCAGCTCCCGTGGGGGGACCCATAATTCACCCCTCCACTTT
TRBV6-1	many	NA	TRBJ2-5	CASSGFGARVETQYF	TGTGCCAGCAGTGGATTCGGGGCGCGAGTGGAGACCCAGTACTTC
TRBV14	many	NA	TRBJ1-5	CASSLYNQPQHF	TGTGCCAGCAGCCTTTATAATCAGCCCCAGCATTTT
TRBV28	NA	NA	TRBJ2-7	CASSLRTAPYEQYF	TGTGCCAGCAGTTTAAGGACGGCTCCCTACGAGCAGTACTTC
TRBV6-1	many	TRBD1	TRBJ1-2	CASERARGLGYTF	TGTGCCTCTGAAAGGGCTAGGGGGCTTGGCTACACCTTC
TRBV24-1	NA	TRBD2	TRBJ2-3	CATSGMRESTDTQYF	TGTGCCACCAGTGGGATGCGGGAGTCCACAGATACGCAGTATTTT
TRBV7-6	few	TRBD2	TRBJ2-1	CASSLASGDYNEQFF	TGTGCCAGCAGCTTAGCAAGCGGGGACTACAATGAGCAGTTCTTC
TRBV7-9	many	TRBD2	TRBJ2-3	CASSFVTSGKPERTDTQYF	TGTGCCAGCAGCTTCGTGACTAGCGGGAAACCCGAGAGGACAGATACGCAGTATTTT
TRBV5-1	few	NA	TRBJ2-3	CASTTAGGTRTDTQYF	TGCGCCAGCACTACGGCAGGAGGTACTCGTACAGATACGCAGTATTTT
TRBV7-6	many	NA	TRBJ2-3	CASSQSLTDTQYF	TGTGCCAGCAGTCAGTCACTCACAGATACGCAGTATTTT
TRBV27	many	TRBD2	TRBJ2-1	CASSSGGPHNEQFF	TGTGCCAGCAGTTCGGGAGGGCCCCACAATGAGCAGTTCTTC
TRBV7-2	many	TRBD2	TRBJ2-1	CASRGGLAGGRYEQFF	TGTGCCAGCAGAGGGGGACTAGCGGGAGGGCGGTATGAGCAGTTCTTC
TRBV10-3	few	TRBD2	TRBJ2-1	CAISGLAARNEQFF	TGTGCCATCAGTGGACTAGCGGCCAGGAATGAGCAGTTCTTC
TRBV5-1	many	TRBD1	TRBJ1-1	CASSPGQGRVTEAFF	TGCGCCAGCAGCCCCGGACAGGGTAGAGTCACTGAAGCTTTCTTT
TRBV7-6	few	NA	TRBJ2-7	CASSLGPKDYEQYF	TGTGCCAGCAGCCTAGGTCCGAAGGACTACGAGCAGTACTTC
TRBV7-2	many	TRBD2	TRBJ2-1	CASSSRRTSVANEQFF	TGTGCCAGCAGCTCCCGACGGACTAGTGTGGCCAATGAGCAGTTCTTC
TRBV20-1	few	TRBD2	TRBJ2-2	CSAIKLAGERSGELFF	TGCAGTGCTATTAAGCTAGCGGGAGAGCGGTCCGGGGAGCTGTTTTTT
TRBV6-6	many	NA	TRBJ1-1	CASRQTGNTEAFF	TGTGCCAGCAGACAAACAGGAAACACTGAAGCTTTCTTT
TRBV18	few	TRBD1	TRBJ2-7	CASSRMTGTGIYEQYF	TGTGCCAGCTCTCGCATGACCGGGACAGGGATCTACGAGCAGTACTTC
TRBV14	NA	TRBD1	TRBJ2-7	CASSRWTGATDRQYF	TGTGCCAGCAGCCGTTGGACAGGGGCCACGGATAGGCAGTACTTC
TRBV28	many	TRBD1	TRBJ1-1	CASIRDSVHTEAFF	TGTGCCAGCATACGGGACAGCGTTCACACTGAAGCTTTCTTT
TRBV9	many	TRBD2	TRBJ2-2	CASSPRTSGRNTGELFF	TGTGCCAGCAGCCCACGGACTAGCGGTAGGAACACCGGGGAGCTGTTTTTT
TRBV12-3/TRBV12-4	many	NA	TRBJ2-2	CASIFGRSGVPGELFF	TGTGCCAGCATTTTCGGGCGTTCAGGGGTTCCCGGGGAGCTGTTTTTT
TRBV7-6	medium-sized	TRBD1	TRBJ1-1	CASSPQGARAEAFF	TGTGCCAGCAGCCCCCAGGGGGCGCGTGCTGAAGCTTTCTTT
TRBV7-9	many	NA	TRBJ1-4	CASSLDASNEKLFF	TGTGCCAGCAGCTTAGATGCATCTAATGAAAAACTGTTTTTT
TRBV20-1	medium-sized	TRBD2	TRBJ2-7	CSARDTSGSEQYF	TGCAGTGCTAGAGATACTAGCGGGAGCGAGCAGTACTTC
TRBV27	many	NA	TRBJ1-1	CASSRQALGSEAFF	TGTGCCAGCTCGCGACAGGCCCTGGGCTCTGAAGCTTTCTTT
TRBV5-4	many	NA	TRBJ2-2	CASSLDYRTGELFF	TGTGCCAGCAGCTTGGACTATCGCACCGGGGAGCTGTTTTTT
TRBV20-1	few	NA	TRBJ2-3	CSARLITSTDTQYF	TGCAGTGCTAGACTTATCACTAGCACAGATACGCAGTATTTT
TRBV7-9	few	NA	TRBJ2-1	CASSTTGLSSYNEQFF	TGTGCCAGCAGCACGACCGGACTTAGCTCCTACAATGAGCAGTTCTTC
TRBV6-5	many	NA	TRBJ2-7	CASSYSGAGEQYF	TGTGCCAGCAGTTACTCGGGGGCCGGCGAGCAGTACTTC
TRBV20-1	few	NA	TRBJ2-1	CSAPTRLVHNEQFF	TGCAGTGCTCCAACTAGGTTAGTCCACAATGAGCAGTTCTTC
TRBV28	many	NA	TRBJ1-6	CASRPRGGNNSPLHF	TGTGCCAGCAGGCCAAGGGGGGGCAATAATTCACCCCTCCACTTT
TRBV5-1	few	NA	TRBJ1-2	CASSWTDTHYGYTF	TGCGCCAGCAGCTGGACGGACACCCACTATGGCTACACCTTC
TRBV28	few	NA	TRBJ1-2	CASSLAGYGYTF	TGTGCCAGCAGTTTAGCCGGCTATGGCTACACCTTC
TRBV20-1	many	NA	TRBJ1-5	CSARGLISNQPQHF	TGCAGTGCTAGGGGGCTGATTAGCAATCAGCCCCAGCATTTT
TRBV28	NA	NA	TRBJ2-7	CASSSRPSSYEQYF	TGTGCCAGCAGCTCAAGGCCCAGCTCCTACGAGCAGTACTTC